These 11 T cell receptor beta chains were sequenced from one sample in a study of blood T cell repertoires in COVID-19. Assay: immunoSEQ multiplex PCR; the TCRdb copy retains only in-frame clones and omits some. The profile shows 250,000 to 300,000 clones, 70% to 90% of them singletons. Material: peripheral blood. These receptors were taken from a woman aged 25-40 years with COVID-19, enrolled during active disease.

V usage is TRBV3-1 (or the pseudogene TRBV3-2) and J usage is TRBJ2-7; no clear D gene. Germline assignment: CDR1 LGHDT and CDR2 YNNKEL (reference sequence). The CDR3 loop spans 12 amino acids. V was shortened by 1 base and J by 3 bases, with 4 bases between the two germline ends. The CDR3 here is CASSQARYEQYF. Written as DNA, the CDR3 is TGTGCCAGCAGCCAAGCCCGCTACGAGCAGTACTTC.

CDR3 sequence reads: CASSFSGQVMNTEAFF. DNA for the CDR3: TGTGCCAGCAGTTTCTCGGGACAGGTCATGAACACTGAAGCTTTCTTT. V gene TRBV28 combines with J gene TRBJ1-1; 8 bases align to TRBD1. The CDR3 contains 16 residues. Germline lookup yields CDR1 MDHEN and CDR2 SYDVKM. V lost 3 bases, J lost 0 bases, and 6 bases stayed unmatched. The full variable domain, completed using reference TRBV28 and TRBJ1-1, is DVKVTQSSRYLVKRTGEKVFLECVQDMDHENMFWYRQDPGLGLRLIYFSYDVKMKEKGDIPEGYSVSREKKERFSLILESASTNQTSMYLCASSFSGQVMNTEAFFGQGTRLTVV.

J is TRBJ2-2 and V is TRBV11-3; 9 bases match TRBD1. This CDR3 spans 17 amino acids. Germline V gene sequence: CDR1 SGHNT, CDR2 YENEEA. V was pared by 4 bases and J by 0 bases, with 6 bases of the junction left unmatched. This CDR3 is CASSSTGGGANTGELFF. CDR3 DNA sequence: TGTGCCAGCAGCTCCACAGGGGGCGGTGCGAACACCGGGGAGCTGTTTTTT.

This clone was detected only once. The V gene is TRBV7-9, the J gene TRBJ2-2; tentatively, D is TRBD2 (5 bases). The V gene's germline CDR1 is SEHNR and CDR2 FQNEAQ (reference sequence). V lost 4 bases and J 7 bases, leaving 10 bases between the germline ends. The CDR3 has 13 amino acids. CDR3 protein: CASSSDRGGELFF. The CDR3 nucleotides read TGTGCCAGCAGCTCTGACCGGGGCGGGGAGCTGTTTTTT. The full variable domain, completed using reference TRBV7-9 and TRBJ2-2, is DTGVSQNPRHKITKRGQNVTFRCDPISEHNRLYWYRQTLGQGPEFLTYFQNEAQLEKSRLLSDRFSAERPKGSFSTLEIQRTEQGDSAMYLCASSSDRGGELFFGEGSRLTVL.

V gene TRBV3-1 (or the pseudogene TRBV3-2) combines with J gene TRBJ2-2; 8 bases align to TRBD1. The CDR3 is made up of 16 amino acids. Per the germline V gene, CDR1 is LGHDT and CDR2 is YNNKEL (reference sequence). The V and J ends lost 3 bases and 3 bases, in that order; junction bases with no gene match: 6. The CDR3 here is CASSHRTTGDTGELFF. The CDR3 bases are TGTGCCAGCAGCCACCGCACGACAGGGGACACCGGGGAGCTGTTTTTT.

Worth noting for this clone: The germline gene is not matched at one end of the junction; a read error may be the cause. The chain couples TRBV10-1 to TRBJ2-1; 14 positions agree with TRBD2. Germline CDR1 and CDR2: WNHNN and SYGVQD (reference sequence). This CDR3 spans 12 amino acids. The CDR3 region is CASRGTSGGPVF. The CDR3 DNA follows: TGCGCCAGCAGGGGGACTAGCGGGGGCCCAGTCTTC.

The CDR3 region has the DNA TGTGCCAGCAGCTTAGAGGGGTGGGAGCCCCAGCATTTT. This codes for CASSLEGWEPQHF. The chain is built from TRBV7-9 and TRBJ1-5; perhaps TRBD1 as D (5 bases). Germline assignment: CDR1 SEHNR and CDR2 FQNEAQ (reference sequence). Trimming removed 1 base at V and 8 bases at J, with 9 bases between. This CDR3 contains 13 residues.

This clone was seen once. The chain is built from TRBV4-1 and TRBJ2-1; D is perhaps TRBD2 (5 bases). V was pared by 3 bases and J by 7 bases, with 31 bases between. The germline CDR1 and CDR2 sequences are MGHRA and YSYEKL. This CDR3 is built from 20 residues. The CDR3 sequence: CASSHPTLIRNPSRGNEQFF. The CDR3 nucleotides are TGCGCCAGCAGCCACCCAACACTGATAAGGAACCCCTCACGAGGGAATGAGCAGTTCTTC.

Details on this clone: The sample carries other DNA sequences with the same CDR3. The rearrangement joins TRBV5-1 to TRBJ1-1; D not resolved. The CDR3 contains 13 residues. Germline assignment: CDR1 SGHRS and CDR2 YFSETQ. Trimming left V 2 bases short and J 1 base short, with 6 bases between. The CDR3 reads CASSFGGNTEAFF. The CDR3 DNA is TGCGCCAGCAGCTTTGGAGGGAACACTGAAGCTTTCTTT.

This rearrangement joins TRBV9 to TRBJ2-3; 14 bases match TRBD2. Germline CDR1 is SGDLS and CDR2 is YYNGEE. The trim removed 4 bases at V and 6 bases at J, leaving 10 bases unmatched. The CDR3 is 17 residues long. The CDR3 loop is CASSLGTSGGRADTQYF. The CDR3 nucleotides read TGTGCCAGCAGCCTCGGGACTAGCGGGGGCCGTGCGGATACGCAGTATTTT.

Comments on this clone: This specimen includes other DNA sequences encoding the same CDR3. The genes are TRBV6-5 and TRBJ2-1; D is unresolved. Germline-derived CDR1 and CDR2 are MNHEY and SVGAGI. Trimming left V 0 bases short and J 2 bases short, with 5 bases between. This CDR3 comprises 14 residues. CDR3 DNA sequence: TGTGCCAGCAGTTACTCGAGGACCTACAATGAGCAGTTCTTC. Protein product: CASSYSRTYNEQFF.